One and the same sample provided the 20 T cell receptor beta chains below, sequenced in a study of cytomegalovirus exposure and HLA in healthy donors. The primer mix had 60 Vbeta and 13 Jbeta primers. Sequenced by immunoSEQ multiplex PCR; TCRdb stores in-frame clones only, minus some. The repertoire table contains tens of thousands of clones. The sequenced sample consisted of PBMCs. The receptors were gathered from a man aged 50 to 60 in good health and CMV-seronegative.

The rearrangement joins TRBV6-4 to TRBJ1-5; the D gene is possibly TRBD1 (5 bases). From germline, CDR1 is MRHNA and CDR2 SNTAGT. The V and J ends lost 4 bases and 2 bases respectively, with 9 bases between them. The CDR3 loop spans 14 amino acids. Here the CDR3 DNA reads TGTGCCAGCAGTGCAGGGATTGGCAATCAGCCCCAGCATTTT. Its translation is CASSAGIGNQPQHF.

CDR3 residues: CASSLGRGGYNEQFF. In DNA form, the CDR3 reads TGCGCCAGCAGCTTGGGTCGGGGGGGTTACAATGAGCAGTTCTTC. The chain has TRBV5-1 and TRBJ2-1, with 8 positions matching TRBD2. The V gene's germline CDR1 is SGHRS and CDR2 YFSETQ. This CDR3 region has 15 residues. V was clipped by 0 bases and J by 4 bases; unmatched bases: 3.

The J gene is TRBJ1-6, the V gene TRBV9; D is unclear. V dropped 4 bases and J dropped 6 bases, with 14 bases sitting between them. This CDR3 contains 15 residues. CDR1 and CDR2 (germline): SGDLS, YYNGEE. The CDR3 region is CASSRSTVRNSPLHF. The CDR3 region has the DNA TGTGCCAGCAGCCGTTCTACGGTACGTAATTCACCCCTCCACTTT.

To note about this clone: Other DNA sequences from this sample encode an identical CDR3 as well. The chain carries TRBV5-4 and TRBJ2-7; no definite D call. The CDR3 covers 12 residues. Per the germline V gene, CDR1 is SGHNT and CDR2 is YYREEE (reference sequence). Trimming shortened V by 4 bases and J by 1 base, and 6 bases separated the two germline ends. CDR3 loop: CASSRDSYEQYF. CDR3 nucleotides: TGTGCCAGCAGCCGCGATTCCTACGAGCAGTACTTC. The variable domain in full, with the rest retrieved from reference TRBV5-4 and TRBJ2-7, is ETGVTQSPTHLIKTRGQQVTLRCSSQSGHNTVSWYQQALGQGPQFIFQYYREEENGRGNFPPRFSGLQFPNYSSELNVNALELDDSALYLCASSRDSYEQYFGPGTRLTVT.

The chain uses TRBV29-1 and TRBJ1-2; D remains ambiguous. The CDR3 loop spans 13 amino acids. V was clipped by 5 bases and J by 7 bases, with 17 bases between them. The germline V gene encodes CDR1 SQVTM and CDR2 ANQGSEA. CDR3 in amino acids: CSVSLLSGGGYTF. The DNA for the CDR3 is TGCAGCGTTTCCCTCCTCTCTGGCGGTGGCTACACCTTC.

This sequence joins TRBV10-3 and TRBJ1-1; D is perhaps TRBD1 (6 bases). Germline V gene lookup returns CDR1 ENHRY and CDR2 SYGVKD. The germline V and J ends were trimmed by 3 bases and 4 bases, with 9 bases remaining between them. The CDR3 covers 13 residues. CDR3 residues: CAISERGFTEAFF. CDR3 nucleotides: TGTGCCATCAGTGAAAGGGGGTTCACTGAAGCTTTCTTT.

V is TRBV27 and J is TRBJ1-2; 7 nucleotides agree with TRBD1. After removal of 3 bases from V and 6 bases from J, the junction contained 19 bases not matched to a gene. CDR1 MNHEY and CDR2 SMNVEV come from the germline V gene (reference sequence). CDR3 size: 18 residues. The CDR3 DNA is TGTGCCAGCAGTTTGAGTTTCAGACAGGGATTGGGTAAGGATGGCTACACCTTC. Its protein product is CASSLSFRQGLGKDGYTF.

The chain employs TRBV18 and TRBJ1-2; perhaps TRBD1 as D (5 bases). CDR3 length: 16 amino acids. Trimming cost V 0 bases and J 8 bases, with 19 bases left between them. CDR1 KGHSH and CDR2 LQKENI come from the germline V gene. Here the CDR3 DNA reads TGTGCCAGCTCACCACCGGTCACGATGTCAGGGTACGGCTACACCTTC. Translation: CASSPPVTMSGYGYTF. Full variable domain (rest looked up from reference TRBV18 and TRBJ1-2): NAGVMQNPRHLVRRRGQEARLRCSPMKGHSHVYWYRQLPEEGLKFMVYLQKENIIDESGMPKERFSAEFPKEGPSILRIQQVVRGDSAAYFCASSPPVTMSGYGYTFGSGTRLTVV.

As regards this clone: The junction shows a germline mismatch at one end, possibly a read error. The same CDR3 arises from other DNA sequences in this sample as well. Written as DNA, the CDR3 is TGTGCCACCAGCAGAGGGACAGGAAATAATTCGCCCCTCCACTTT. The encoded protein is CATSRGTGNNSPLHF. The chain joins TRBV15 to TRBJ1-6; the match to TRBD1 covers 7 bases. The CDR3 is 15 residues long. Germline V gene sequence: CDR1 LNHNV, CDR2 YYDKDF (reference sequence).

J is TRBJ2-1 and V is TRBV9, with 9 bases fitting TRBD1. The junction had 14 bases not matched to a gene; V was cut back by 6 bases and J by 10 bases. CDR3 length: 15 residues. CDR1 and CDR2 from the germline V gene are SGDLS and YYNGEE. The CDR3 region has the DNA TGTGCCAGCAATACGGGGGGACAGGGCGGAAGGGAGCAGTTCTTC. It yields the protein CASNTGGQGGREQFF.

The rearrangement links TRBV7-8 to TRBJ1-2; no definite D call. Germline CDR1 is SGHVS and CDR2 is FQNEAQ. Trimming took off 2 bases at V and 3 bases at J, with 7 bases between the two ends. The CDR3 sequence is 13 residues long. Written as DNA, the CDR3 is TGTGCCAGCAGCTTAAGGCAGGACTATGGCTACACCTTC. It specifies CASSLRQDYGYTF.

V and J are TRBV5-4 and TRBJ1-2; 11 positions agree with TRBD1. The CDR3 runs 13 residues. The germline V gene encodes CDR1 SGHNT and CDR2 YYREEE (reference sequence). The V and J ends lost 10 bases and 3 bases, in that order; junction bases with no gene match: 5. The CDR3 here is CAGGQGADYGYTF. Written as DNA, the CDR3 is TGTGCCGGAGGACAGGGGGCCGACTATGGCTACACCTTC.

V and J are TRBV29-1 and TRBJ2-6; 10 positions agree with TRBD2. Per germline, CDR1 SQVTM and CDR2 ANQGSEA. The CDR3 consists of 17 residues. V dropped 5 bases and J dropped 0; count of bases not matched to a gene: 7. The CDR3 loop reads CSVRSGGGLSGANVLTF. The DNA of the CDR3 is TGCAGCGTTCGAAGCGGGGGGGGCCTCTCTGGGGCCAACGTCCTGACTTTC. Looking up the rest from reference TRBV29-1 and TRBJ2-6 gives the full variable domain: SAVISQKPSRDICQRGTSLTIQCQVDSQVTMMFWYRQQPGQSLTLIATANQGSEATYESGFVIDKFPISRPNLTFSTLTVSNMSPEDSSIYLCSVRSGGGLSGANVLTFGAGSRLTVL.

This rearrangement joins TRBV5-8 to TRBJ1-5; TRBD1 matches 7 bases. Germline CDR1 reads SGHTS; CDR2 reads YDEGEE. This CDR3 has 15 amino acids. V lost 1 base to trimming and J lost 8 bases; unmatched junction nucleotides: 9. CDR3 protein: CASSLFGTASKPQHF. The DNA for the CDR3 is TGTGCCAGCAGCTTGTTTGGGACAGCCAGTAAGCCCCAGCATTTT.

The V gene is TRBV5-6, the J gene TRBJ1-5, with 7 bases aligning to TRBD1. CDR1 and CDR2 from the germline V gene are SGHDT and YYEEEE. The CDR3 extends over 17 amino acids. With 0 bases clipped from V and 6 bases from J, the junction kept 12 bases outside the gene matches. CDR3 nucleotide sequence: TGTGCCAGCAGCTTGGGCCTATACAGGGGACGTTTTCAGCCCCAGCATTTT. Its protein is CASSLGLYRGRFQPQHF.

J is TRBJ1-4 and V is TRBV5-1; possible D gene TRBD1, 6 bases. The germline V gene has CDR1 SGHRS and CDR2 YFSETQ. The CDR3 spans 14 residues. With 6 bases removed from V and 6 bases from J, the gap between germline ends came to 15 bases. The CDR3 bases are TGCGCCAGCACCCTCGGGCCAGGGGATGAAAAACTGTTTTTT. Translation gives CASTLGPGDEKLFF. Complete variable domain (other parts from reference TRBV5-1 and TRBJ1-4): KAGVTQTPRYLIKTRGQQVTLSCSPISGHRSVSWYQQTPGQGLQFLFEYFSETQRNKGNFPGRFSGRQFSNSRSEMNVSTLELGDSALYLCASTLGPGDEKLFFGSGTQLSVL.

This chain links TRBV18 with TRBJ2-7; possibly TRBD2 for D (7 bases). V shed 2 bases and J shed 2 bases, with 16 bases lying between them. Germline V CDR1 and CDR2: KGHSH, LQKENI. The length of the CDR3 is 16 residues. DNA of the CDR3: TGTGCCAGCTCACCAGGTCTAAGGGGGGGGACCTACGAGCAGTACTTC. Translated, it gives CASSPGLRGGTYEQYF. Drawing the rest from reference TRBV18 and TRBJ2-7, the complete variable domain is NAGVMQNPRHLVRRRGQEARLRCSPMKGHSHVYWYRQLPEEGLKFMVYLQKENIIDESGMPKERFSAEFPKEGPSILRIQQVVRGDSAAYFCASSPGLRGGTYEQYFGPGTRLTVT.

The V gene is TRBV18, the J gene TRBJ1-5, with 7 bases fitting TRBD1. Trimming at V came to 3 bases and at J to 2 bases, leaving 4 bases not matched to a gene. This CDR3 comprises 15 residues. Germline V lookup: CDR1 KGHSH, CDR2 LQKENI. The CDR3 region is CASSPKTGGNQPQHF. The DNA for the CDR3 is TGTGCCAGCTCACCGAAAACAGGGGGCAATCAGCCCCAGCATTTT. Full variable domain (remainder filled in from reference TRBV18 and TRBJ1-5): NAGVMQNPRHLVRRRGQEARLRCSPMKGHSHVYWYRQLPEEGLKFMVYLQKENIIDESGMPKERFSAEFPKEGPSILRIQQVVRGDSAAYFCASSPKTGGNQPQHFGDGTRLSIL.

This chain joins TRBV19 and TRBJ1-5; weak D call: TRBD1 (5 bases). Trimming shortened V by 10 bases and J by 0 bases, and 16 bases separated the two germline ends. Germline assignment: CDR1 LNHDA and CDR2 SQIVND (reference sequence). The CDR3 is 15 amino acids. The CDR3 is CATQRGLYSNQPQHF. The CDR3 DNA reads as TGTGCCACACAGAGGGGACTTTATAGCAATCAGCCCCAGCATTTT.

The chain carries TRBV2 and TRBJ2-3; TRBD2 aligns across 10 bases. Germline V gene sequence: CDR1 SNHLY, CDR2 FYNNEI. J gave up 3 bases and V 4 bases, and 7 bases lay outside the gene matches. This CDR3 has 16 amino acids. Here the CDR3 reads CASSGLAGGPTDTQYF. The CDR3 DNA reads TGTGCCAGCAGTGGTTTAGCGGGGGGCCCAACAGATACGCAGTATTTT.